Presented here are 21 T cell receptor beta chains from one specimen sequenced in a study of cytomegalovirus exposure and HLA in healthy donors. The PCR used 60 Vbeta and 13 Jbeta primers. The method was immunoSEQ multiplex PCR; TCRdb's version includes in-frame clones alone and lacks a portion of them. In the table there are over 150,000 clones, roughly 76% of which are singletons. Sequencing was carried out using PBMCs. These TCRs come from a woman aged 45 to 65 in good health and CMV-seronegative.

This chain connects TRBV28 to TRBJ2-7, with 10 bases lining up with TRBD2. V shed 6 bases, J shed 0 bases, and the junction held 5 bases outside the gene matches. The germline gives CDR1 MDHEN, CDR2 SYDVKM. The CDR3 is 15 residues long. In DNA form, the CDR3 reads TGTGCCAGCAGACGGACTAGCGGTTCCTCCTACGAGCAGTACTTC. Protein product: CASRRTSGSSYEQYF. Full variable domain (remainder filled in from reference TRBV28 and TRBJ2-7): DVKVTQSSRYLVKRTGEKVFLECVQDMDHENMFWYRQDPGLGLRLIYFSYDVKMKEKGDIPEGYSVSREKKERFSLILESASTNQTSMYLCASRRTSGSSYEQYFGPGTRLTVT.

The chain employs TRBV5-1 and TRBJ2-3; 7 bases map to TRBD2. The CDR3 spans 16 residues. Germline CDR1 and CDR2: SGHRS and YFSETQ. Trimming at V came to 2 bases and at J to 3 bases, leaving 9 bases not matched to a gene. CDR3 coding DNA: TGCGCCAGCAGCTTTTCGCGGGAGTGGGGGACAGATACGCAGTATTTT. It codes for CASSFSREWGTDTQYF.

About this clone itself: The junction differs from germline at one of its ends, possibly a read error. This rearrangement joins TRBV9 to TRBJ1-2; 8 bases align to TRBD1. Germline CDR1 SGDLS, CDR2 YYNGEE. This CDR3 region has 17 residues. CDR3 sequence: CANSGGTGATPVYGYTF. DNA of the CDR3: TGTGCCAACAGCGGAGGGACAGGCGCCACCCCTGTCTATGGCTACACCTTC.

V and J are TRBV4-3 and TRBJ2-1; 9 bases are a match to TRBD1. Per germline, CDR1 LGHNA and CDR2 YSLEER. The CDR3 is 17 residues long. Unmatched junction bases numbered 15, after V lost 4 bases and J lost 8 bases. The CDR3 loop is CASSPHRGRGRTDEQFF. CDR3 coding DNA: TGCGCCAGCAGCCCGCACAGGGGGCGCGGAAGGACCGATGAGCAGTTCTTC.

The CDR3 bases are TGTGCCAGTACCGACAGGGGAGGATATAGCAATCAGCCCCAGCATTTT. Amino acids: CASTDRGGYSNQPQHF. This rearrangement joins TRBV19 to TRBJ1-5; 8 nucleotides match TRBD1. Trimming at V came to 7 bases and at J to 0 bases, leaving 8 bases not matched to a gene. Germline values: CDR1 LNHDA, CDR2 SQIVND (reference sequence). This CDR3 spans 16 amino acids. The whole variable domain, remainder taken from reference TRBV19 and TRBJ1-5, is DGGITQSPKYLFRKEGQNVTLSCEQNLNHDAMYWYRQDPGQGLRLIYYSQIVNDFQKGDIAEGYSVSREKKESFPLTVTSAQKNPTAFYLCASTDRGGYSNQPQHFGDGTRLSIL.

The CDR3 sequence is CASSYAGLNEKLFF. The DNA for the CDR3 is TGTGCCAGCAGTTACGCAGGCCTTAATGAAAAACTGTTTTTT. The chain joins TRBV6-5 to TRBJ1-4, with D unresolved. Germline V gene sequence: CDR1 MNHEY, CDR2 SVGAGI. The length of the CDR3 is 14 residues. V was cut by 2 bases and J by 4 bases, with 8 bases left in between.

The count of this clone is one. The chain couples TRBV4-1 to TRBJ2-7, with D maybe TRBD1 (6 bases). V gave up 3 bases and J gave up 4 bases, with 13 bases separating them. The length of the CDR3 is 14 residues. Germline lookup yields CDR1 MGHRA and CDR2 YSYEKL. CDR3 nucleotides: TGCGCCAGCAGCCAGGGGCAGGGGAGTTACGAGCAGTACTTC. Translating it yields CASSQGQGSYEQYF.

This chain uses TRBV25-1 with TRBJ2-7, with D unresolved. The CDR3 extends over 13 amino acids. With 4 bases removed from V and 2 bases from J, the gap between germline ends came to 9 bases. The germline CDR1 and CDR2 sequences are MGHDK and SYGVNS. CDR3 nucleotide sequence: TGTGCCAGCAGTGTAGCTGGAGCCTACGAGCAGTACTTC. Translation gives CASSVAGAYEQYF.

The rearrangement links TRBV28 to TRBJ1-5; a possible D gene is TRBD1 (6 bases). The CDR3 runs 14 residues. The germline V gene has CDR1 MDHEN and CDR2 SYDVKM. Trimming shortened V by 5 bases and J by 0 bases, and 8 bases separated the two germline ends. CDR3 loop: CASSPGDSNQPQHF. CDR3 DNA: TGTGCCAGCAGTCCAGGGGATAGCAATCAGCCCCAGCATTTT.

This chain connects TRBV9 to TRBJ2-1, with 9 bases that match TRBD2. This CDR3 is 15 amino acids long. Trimming took 4 bases from V and 8 from J; bases not matched to a gene: 10. Looked up from germline, CDR1 is SGDLS and CDR2 is YYNGEE. DNA of the CDR3: TGTGCCAGCAGCCCCGGGACTAGCAGGGTGGATGAGCAGTTCTTC. Its protein product is CASSPGTSRVDEQFF.

In the case of this clone: Germline and junction disagree at one end, which may indicate a read error. The J gene is TRBJ1-1, the V gene TRBV9; 8 bases map to TRBD1. Germline values: CDR1 SGDLS, CDR2 YYNGEE. The CDR3 sequence is 14 residues long. CDR3 DNA sequence: TGTGCCAGCAGCGTAGGGGACAGGAACACTGGAGCTTTCTTT. Translated: CASSVGDRNTGAFF.

This chain links TRBV2 with TRBJ2-5; TRBD1 matches 10 bases. V trimming: 6 bases; J trimming: 7 bases; junction bases outside the gene matches: 5. This CDR3 contains 13 residues. CDR1 SNHLY and CDR2 FYNNEI come from the germline V gene. CDR3 in DNA: TGTGCCAGCAGGGGGACAGGGGAAGGGACCCAGTACTTC. This codes for CASRGTGEGTQYF.

This chain uses TRBV30 with TRBJ1-2; 12 nucleotides line up with TRBD1. Germline V gives CDR1 GTSNPN, CDR2 SVGIG (reference sequence). The V and J ends lost 3 bases and 5 bases, in that order; junction bases with no gene match: 10. This CDR3 spans 16 amino acids. CDR3 sequence reads: CAWRRSGTGGGYGYTF. The CDR3 DNA follows: TGTGCCTGGAGGAGATCCGGGACAGGGGGCGGTTATGGCTACACCTTC. Complete variable domain (other parts from reference TRBV30 and TRBJ1-2): SQTIHQWPATLVQPVGSPLSLECTVEGTSNPNLYWYRQAAGRGLQLLFYSVGIGQISSEVPQNLSASRPQDRQFILSSKKLLLSDSGFYLCAWRRSGTGGGYGYTFGSGTRLTVV.

On this clone: One junction end disagrees with the germline gene, perhaps due to a read error. J is TRBJ2-2 and V is TRBV7-9; TRBD1 matches 11 bases. Per the germline V gene, CDR1 is SEHNR and CDR2 is FQNEAQ (reference sequence). The CDR3 extends over 15 amino acids. The CDR3 DNA reads as TGTTCCAGCAGGACAGGGGGCGCGAACACCGGGGAGCTGTTTTTT. Its protein is CSSRTGGANTGELFF.

The rearrangement uses TRBV11-2 and TRBJ1-1; TRBD1 is a possible D gene (6 bases). CDR3 length: 13 residues. CDR1 and CDR2 (germline): SGHAT, FQNNGV. Trimming removed 4 bases from V and 9 bases from J, with 15 bases in between. Here the CDR3 reads CASSSQGKGKAFF. The DNA for the CDR3 is TGTGCCAGCAGCTCTCAGGGGAAAGGGAAAGCTTTCTTT.

The V gene is TRBV7-9, the J gene TRBJ2-5, with TRBD2 as a possible D gene (6 bases). This CDR3 has 15 amino acids. CDR1 and CDR2 (germline): SEHNR, FQNEAQ (reference sequence). V lost 5 bases to trimming and J lost 4 bases, with 17 bases between them. In DNA, the CDR3 is TGTGCCAGCAGCCACCGGACTGGGGGGAGAGAGACCCAGTACTTC. Translated, it gives CASSHRTGGRETQYF.

The chain uses TRBV28 and TRBJ1-1, with TRBD1 matching over 9 bases. Trimming took 8 bases from V and 8 from J; bases not matched to a gene: 12. Germline loops: CDR1 MDHEN, CDR2 SYDVKM. This CDR3 has 14 amino acids. The CDR3 protein is CASLTGGAGSEAFF. The CDR3 nucleotides read TGTGCCAGCCTCACAGGGGGCGCGGGATCCGAAGCTTTCTTT. Supplemented by reference TRBV28 and TRBJ1-1, the full variable domain reads DVKVTQSSRYLVKRTGEKVFLECVQDMDHENMFWYRQDPGLGLRLIYFSYDVKMKEKGDIPEGYSVSREKKERFSLILESASTNQTSMYLCASLTGGAGSEAFFGQGTRLTVV.

The chain uses TRBV28 and TRBJ2-5; weak D call: TRBD2 (5 bases). CDR3 length equals 15 residues. CDR1 and CDR2 from the germline V gene are MDHEN and SYDVKM. The germline V and J ends were trimmed by 4 bases and 5 bases, with 17 bases remaining between them. In DNA, the CDR3 is TGTGCCAGCAGTTCTAATGGACCCTCGGGGGAGACCCAGTACTTC. Protein product: CASSSNGPSGETQYF.

The rearrangement joins TRBV5-1 to TRBJ2-2, with 12 bases matching TRBD2. The CDR3 runs 15 residues. Looked up from germline, CDR1 is SGHRS and CDR2 is YFSETQ. V shed 4 bases, J shed 8 bases, and the junction held 6 bases outside the gene matches. This CDR3 reads CASSPRLAGEGELFF. CDR3 DNA: TGCGCCAGCAGCCCCAGACTAGCGGGAGAGGGGGAGCTGTTTTTT.

The rearrangement joins TRBV6-5 to TRBJ2-3, with 9 bases matching TRBD1. The V segment lost 7 bases and the J segment 2 bases; nucleotides outside the gene matches: 7. Germline V gives CDR1 MNHEY, CDR2 SVGAGI. The CDR3 sequence is 15 residues long. The CDR3 DNA follows: TGTGCCAGCAACAGGGGACAGGGCTACACAGATACGCAGTATTTT. It codes for CASNRGQGYTDTQYF.

The CDR3 protein is CASSEGESYLYEQYF. CDR3 DNA: TGTGCCAGCAGTGAAGGGGAGAGTTACCTTTACGAGCAGTACTTC. The chain has TRBV2 and TRBJ2-7; possibly TRBD2 for D (5 bases). CDR3 size: 15 residues. The germline gives CDR1 SNHLY, CDR2 FYNNEI. Trimming cost V 1 base and J 4 bases, with 14 bases left between them. Drawing the rest from reference TRBV2 and TRBJ2-7, the complete variable domain is EPEVTQTPSHQVTQMGQEVILRCVPISNHLYFYWYRQILGQKVEFLVSFYNNEISEKSEIFDDQFSVERPDGSNFTLKIRSTKLEDSAMYFCASSEGESYLYEQYFGPGTRLTVT.